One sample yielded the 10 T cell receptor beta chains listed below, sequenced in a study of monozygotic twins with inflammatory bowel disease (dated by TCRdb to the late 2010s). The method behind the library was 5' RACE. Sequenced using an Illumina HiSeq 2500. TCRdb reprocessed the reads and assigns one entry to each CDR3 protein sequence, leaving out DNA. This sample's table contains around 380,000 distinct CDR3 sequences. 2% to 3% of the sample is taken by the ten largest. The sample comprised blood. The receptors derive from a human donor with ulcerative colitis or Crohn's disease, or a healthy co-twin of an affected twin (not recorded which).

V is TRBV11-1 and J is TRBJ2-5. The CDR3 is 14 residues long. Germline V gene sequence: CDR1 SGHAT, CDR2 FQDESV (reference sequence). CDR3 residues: CASSLDERAATQYF.

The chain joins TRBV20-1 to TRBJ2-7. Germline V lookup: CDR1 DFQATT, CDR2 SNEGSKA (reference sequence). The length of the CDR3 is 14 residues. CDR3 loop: CSARDGSSSYEQYF.

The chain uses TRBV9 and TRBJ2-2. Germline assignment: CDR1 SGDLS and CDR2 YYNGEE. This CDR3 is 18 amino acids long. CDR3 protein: CASSVPSLGNLNTGELFF.

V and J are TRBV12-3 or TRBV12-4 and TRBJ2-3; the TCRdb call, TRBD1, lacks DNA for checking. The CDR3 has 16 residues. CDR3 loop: CASSLPQGHGTDTQYF.

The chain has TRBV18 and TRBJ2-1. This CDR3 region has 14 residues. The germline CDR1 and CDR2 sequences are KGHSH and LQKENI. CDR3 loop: CASSPDARYNEQFF.

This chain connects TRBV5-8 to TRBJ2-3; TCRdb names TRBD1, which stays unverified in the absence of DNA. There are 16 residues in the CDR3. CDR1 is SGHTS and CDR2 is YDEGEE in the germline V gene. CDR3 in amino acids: CASSYTQEQSTDTQYF.

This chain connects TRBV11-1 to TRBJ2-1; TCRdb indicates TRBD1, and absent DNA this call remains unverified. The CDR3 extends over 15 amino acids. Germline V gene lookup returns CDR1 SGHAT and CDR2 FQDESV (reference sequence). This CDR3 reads CASRSFGQGRNEQFF.

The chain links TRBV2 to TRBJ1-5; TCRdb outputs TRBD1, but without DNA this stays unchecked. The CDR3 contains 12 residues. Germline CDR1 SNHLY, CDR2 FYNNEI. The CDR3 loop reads CATGQGGQPQHF.

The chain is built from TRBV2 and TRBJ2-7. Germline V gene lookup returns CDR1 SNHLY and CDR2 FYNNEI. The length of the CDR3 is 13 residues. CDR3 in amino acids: CASRGFAIYEQYF.

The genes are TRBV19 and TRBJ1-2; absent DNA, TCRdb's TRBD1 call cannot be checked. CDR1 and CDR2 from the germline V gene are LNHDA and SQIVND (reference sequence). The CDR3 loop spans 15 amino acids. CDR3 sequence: CASHTLPGQGNGYTF. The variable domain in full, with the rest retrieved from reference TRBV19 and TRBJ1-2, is DGGITQSPKYLFRKEGQNVTLSCEQNLNHDAMYWYRQDPGQGLRLIYYSQIVNDFQKGDIAEGYSVSREKKESFPLTVTSAQKNPTAFYLCASHTLPGQGNGYTFGSGTRLTVV.